Below are 16 T cell receptor beta chains sequenced from a single sample in a study of blood T cells in healthy people across ages. The authors ran a second PCR of roughly 6 to 11 cycles using a sample-barcoded 5' primer and a J-beta primer mix. From the 5' RACE reads, TCRdb called clonotypes with MiXCR, one entry per CDR3 protein. The sample lists approximately 820,000 distinct CDR3 sequences, under 55% occurring once. Sequenced: blood. These receptor sequences come from a man between 60 and 75 years old in good health.

This clonotype was counted between two and nine times. A clone one base away is much larger, so this may be a read error. The chain carries TRBV7-2 and TRBJ2-1; 7 bases line up with TRBD1. The DNA end favors TRBJ2-7, so the J call may be wrong. The germline V gene encodes CDR1 SGHTA and CDR2 FQGNSA. The CDR3 has 12 amino acids. This CDR3 is CAETGSYNEQYF. DNA of the CDR3: TGTGCCGAGACAGGGTCCTACAATGAGCAGTACTTC.

Notes on this clonotype: Its ends do not fully match the called genes, so a read error is possible. The chain joins TRBV2 to TRBJ2-1; D may be TRBD1 (5 bases). The CDR3 runs 16 residues. Germline lookup yields CDR1 SNHLY and CDR2 FYNNEI. The CDR3: CVSSDWVGLRYNEQIF. The CDR3 DNA reads TGTGTCAGCAGTGATTGGGTGGGGCTGCGCTACAATGAGCAGATCTTC.

The rearrangement uses TRBV6-2 or TRBV6-3 and TRBJ2-3; perhaps TRBD1 as D (6 bases). Between the trimmed V and J ends, which lost 7 bases and 2 bases, there was a span of 13 bases. The CDR3 runs 14 residues. CDR1 and CDR2 (germline): MNHEY, SVGEGT. CDR3 in DNA: TGTGCCAGCACTACAGGGACAAACACAGATACGCAGTATTTT. Its translation: CASTTGTNTDTQYF.

The chain combines TRBV7-9 with TRBJ2-3, with 11 bases aligning to TRBD2. The CDR3 runs to 16 residues. Trimming cost V 6 bases and J 1 base; bases outside gene matches: 6. From germline, CDR1 is SEHNR and CDR2 FQNEAQ (reference sequence). CDR3: CASRFLAGGRTDTQYF. As DNA, the CDR3 is TGTGCCAGCAGGTTTCTAGCGGGGGGCCGCACAGATACGCAGTATTTT.

This sequence joins TRBV28 and TRBJ2-3, with D perhaps being TRBD1 or TRBD2 (5 bases each). V was clipped by 6 bases and J by 3 bases, with 19 bases between them. The germline gives CDR1 MDHEN, CDR2 SYDVKM. The CDR3 is 16 amino acids. CDR3 amino acids: CASRERTGTGTDTQYF. As DNA, the CDR3 is TGTGCCAGCAGGGAGCGCACTGGGACGGGGACAGATACGCAGTATTTT. The whole variable domain, remainder taken from reference TRBV28 and TRBJ2-3, is DVKVTQSSRYLVKRTGEKVFLECVQDMDHENMFWYRQDPGLGLRLIYFSYDVKMKEKGDIPEGYSVSREKKERFSLILESASTNQTSMYLCASRERTGTGTDTQYFGPGTRLTVL.

About this clonotype: The junction differs from germline at one of its ends, possibly a read error. The chain links TRBV7-9 to TRBJ2-3, with D perhaps TRBD2 (6 bases). CDR1 is SEHNR, CDR2 FQNEAQ, per germline (reference sequence). The CDR3 extends over 16 amino acids. CDR3: CVSNPPDGGAADTQYF. The CDR3 DNA follows: TGTGTCAGCAACCCCCCGGACGGGGGAGCGGCAGATACGCAGTATTTT.

The chain joins TRBV2 to TRBJ1-1, with 9 bases matching TRBD1. The V gene's germline CDR1 is SNHLY and CDR2 FYNNEI. The CDR3 extends over 14 amino acids. Trimming cost V 7 bases and J 8 bases; bases outside gene matches: 11. The chain's CDR3 is CASTDDRGVGEAFF. CDR3 nucleotides: TGTGCCAGCACCGACGACAGGGGGGTCGGCGAAGCTTTCTTT.

This clonotype appeared a few times. The DNA for the CDR3 is TGTGCCAGCAGCACTTCCGGGCCTCGTGGCGTGATGGATCAGCCCCAGCATTTT. Amino acids: CASSTSGPRGVMDQPQHF. The V call is TRBV7-2, the J call TRBJ1-5, with D unclear. Trimming took off 5 bases at V and 5 bases at J, with 25 bases between the two ends. Germline V CDR1 and CDR2: SGHTA, FQGNSA. The CDR3 is 18 residues long.

CDR3 DNA sequence: TGTGCCAGCAGTTGGGGGGATCCAACCTACAATGAGCAGTTCTTC. Protein: CASSWGDPTYNEQFF. The chain carries TRBV25-1 and TRBJ2-1; a possible D gene is TRBD2 (6 bases). This CDR3 is built from 15 residues. V was pared by 5 bases and J by 2 bases, with 13 bases between. Looked up from germline, CDR1 is MGHDK and CDR2 is SYGVNS. Together with reference TRBV25-1 and TRBJ2-1, the CDR3 gives the full variable domain: EADIYQTPRYLVIGTGKKITLECSQTMGHDKMYWYQQDPGMELHLIHYSYGVNSTEKGDLSSESTVSRIRTEHFPLTLESARPSHTSQYLCASSWGDPTYNEQFFGPGTRLTVL.

This clonotype was detected only a few times. V and J are TRBV7-6 and TRBJ1-2; 7 positions agree with TRBD1. Germline V lookup: CDR1 SGHVS, CDR2 FNYEAQ. CDR3 length: 15 residues. With 1 base clipped from V and 4 bases from J, the junction kept 6 bases outside the gene matches. Written as DNA, the CDR3 is TGTGCCAGCAGCTTAGGAGCAGGGGGAGGCTATGGCTACACCTTC. This gives the protein CASSLGAGGGYGYTF. Full variable domain (outside the CDR3, taken from reference TRBV7-6 and TRBJ1-2): GAGVSQSPRYKVTKRGQDVALRCDPISGHVSLYWYRQALGQGPEFLTYFNYEAQQDKSGLPNDRFSAERPEGSISTLTIQRTEQRDSAMYRCASSLGAGGGYGYTFGSGTRLTVV.

This sequence joins TRBV12-3 or TRBV12-4 and TRBJ1-6; D unresolved. Trimming removed 3 bases from V and 5 bases from J, with 8 bases in between. The CDR3 has 14 residues. CDR3 bases: TGTGCCAGCAGTTTTGCGGAGAATAATTCACCCCTCCACTTT. Amino acid sequence: CASSFAENNSPLHF.

This chain connects TRBV24-1 to TRBJ2-7; D is unresolved. CDR1 and CDR2 (germline): KGHDR, SFDVKD. CDR3 length: 19 amino acids. Trimming took off 1 base at V and 2 bases at J, with 23 bases between the two ends. The CDR3: CATSDFFAPPKRSPYEQYF. The CDR3 bases are TGTGCCACCAGTGATTTTTTTGCCCCCCCGAAACGATCTCCCTACGAGCAGTACTTC.

This clonotype was observed once. V is TRBV7-2 and J is TRBJ1-2; no clear D. Germline lookup yields CDR1 SGHTA and CDR2 FQGNSA. The V end was cut by 4 bases, the J end by 5 bases, with 14 bases between. This CDR3 contains 14 residues. The CDR3 nucleotides read TGTGCCAGCAGCTCGGCAGTCGGAGAGTATGGCTACACCTTC. Its translation: CASSSAVGEYGYTF.

The chain employs TRBV2 and TRBJ1-6; D might be TRBD1 (6 bases). V was clipped by 7 bases and J by 6 bases, with 10 bases between them. Germline CDR1 reads SNHLY; CDR2 reads FYNNEI. This CDR3 has 13 amino acids. The CDR3 reads CASKMDSNSPLHF. CDR3 DNA: TGTGCCAGCAAAATGGACAGTAATTCACCCCTCCACTTT. The full variable domain, with the rest looked up from reference TRBV2 and TRBJ1-6, is EPEVTQTPSHQVTQMGQEVILRCVPISNHLYFYWYRQILGQKVEFLVSFYNNEISEKSEIFDDQFSVERPDGSNFTLKIRSTKLEDSAMYFCASKMDSNSPLHFGNGTRLTVT.

This clonotype was seen only a few times. One end of the junction fails to match germline, which may point to a read error. The V call is TRBV9, the J call TRBJ2-7; tentative D call: TRBD2 (6 bases). The CDR3 totals 14 residues. The germline gives CDR1 SGDLS, CDR2 YYNGEE. CDR3 DNA: TGTGCCAGTAGCGTAGCTGAAAGCGGGTACGAGCAGTACTTC. This codes for CASSVAESGYEQYF.

This clonotype was picked up a small number of times. This chain links TRBV28 with TRBJ1-1, with 9 bases matching TRBD1. V was clipped by 8 bases and J by 4 bases; unmatched bases: 5. The length of the CDR3 is 13 residues. In germline, CDR1 is MDHEN, CDR2 SYDVKM. The CDR3 sequence is CASRTGVGTEAFF. The CDR3 DNA is TGTGCCAGCCGGACAGGGGTGGGCACTGAAGCTTTCTTT.